The TCR beta chain described here comes from a study of a mutant IDH1 vaccine in newly diagnosed glioma (dated by TCRdb to the early 2020s). Regarding the complete study: Of the 25 to 40 patients who were treated, about 62% were male and about 40% were female, and the mean age was around 43 years. Prior to enrollment, standard therapy consisting of radiotherapy alone, temozolomide alone, or radiochemotherapy with temozolomide had been administered to patients, with the combination being received by most patients. Longitudinal TCRB deep sequencing was performed for about 25 treated patients wherever samples were available for exploratory analyses. Peripheral blood was drawn at six visits: V03 (baseline), V05, V07, V10, V12 and V13. The study at large found these results: It was noted by the authors that analyses of patient blood samples could not be reproduced owing to sample limitations. Availability determined which PBMC samples were chosen for TCRB deep sequencing. Immune responses induced by the vaccine were seen in about 93% of patients across multiple MHC alleles. Changes in the top peripheral T cell clonotypes picked up by TCRB sequencing did not appear to be linked to pseudoprogression.

Per the germline V gene (reference sequence), MNHEY is the CDR1 and SMNVEV is the CDR2. The CDR3 measures 15 amino acids from cysteine to phenylalanine. Just CDR3 DNA is preserved here, 45 bases in frame from base 1. Taken with the paper, the label for time point translates to: baseline, week 1 (first vaccination visit). Taken with the paper, the label for treatment or condition translates to: pre-vaccination baseline after standard-of-care therapy. The donors had newly diagnosed IDH1-mutant astrocytomas of WHO grade 3 or 4 that showed loss of nuclear ATRX. The samples were drawn from NOA16, a multicentre, single-arm, open-label phase I trial in Germany that tested a mutant IDH1 peptide vaccine in humans for the first time. For immunogenicity testing, the blood drawn at visit V03 was used as the baseline sample. The DNeasy Blood and Tissue Kit was used to extract genomic DNA from EDTA blood for TCRB sequencing.

Notes on this clone: It lacks a known antigen. Per-base qualities were not stored, and no clone one base away is much larger.

The receptor library was made with the immunoSEQ multiplex PCR assay. Following the manufacturer's protocol, the hsTCRB Kit was used to amplify rearranged TCR beta chain sequences. An Illumina MiSeq was used to sequence the TCRB libraries. The original pipeline was this. The proprietary platform of the kit vendor was used for demultiplexing, trimming and gene mapping. TCRdb re-hosts the immuneACCESS table, in-frame sequences only. Its copies lack some clones; in the studies checked, an unresolved V gene accounts for under half of them, and the cause for the rest is not known. V and J calls and clone size come straight from that table; D and trimming were deduced from the DNA. The sample data list fewer than 100,000 clones, and approximately 90% of these were observed just once. Roughly 0.6% of the sample goes to the ten largest clones.

Sequences were derived from PBMCs, sampled from a glioma patient treated with radiotherapy, temozolomide or both. The sequence links TRBV27 to TRBJ2-5, with TRBD2 identical over 13 junction bases. The DNA end favors TRBJ2-7, so the J call may be wrong. The receptor comes from a woman aged 50 to 60 with glioma. The CDR3 region reads CASSPWTSGSHEQYF. The nucleotide sequence reads as follows: TGTGCCAGCAGCCCCTGGACTAGCGGGAGCCACGAGCAGTACTTC.